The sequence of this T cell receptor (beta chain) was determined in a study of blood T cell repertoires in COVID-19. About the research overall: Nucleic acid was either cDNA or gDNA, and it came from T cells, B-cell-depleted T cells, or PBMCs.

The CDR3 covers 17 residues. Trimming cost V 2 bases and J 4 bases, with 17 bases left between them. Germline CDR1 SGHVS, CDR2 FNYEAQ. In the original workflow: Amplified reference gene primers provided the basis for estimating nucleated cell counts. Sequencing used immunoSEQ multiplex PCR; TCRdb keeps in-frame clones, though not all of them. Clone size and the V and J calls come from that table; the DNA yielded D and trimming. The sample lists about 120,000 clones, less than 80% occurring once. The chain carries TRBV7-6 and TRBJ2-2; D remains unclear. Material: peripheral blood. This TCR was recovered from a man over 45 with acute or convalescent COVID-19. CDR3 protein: CASSLFPNPPGTGELFF. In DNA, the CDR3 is TGTGCCAGCAGCTTATTCCCAAATCCCCCGGGCACCGGGGAGCTGTTTTTT.